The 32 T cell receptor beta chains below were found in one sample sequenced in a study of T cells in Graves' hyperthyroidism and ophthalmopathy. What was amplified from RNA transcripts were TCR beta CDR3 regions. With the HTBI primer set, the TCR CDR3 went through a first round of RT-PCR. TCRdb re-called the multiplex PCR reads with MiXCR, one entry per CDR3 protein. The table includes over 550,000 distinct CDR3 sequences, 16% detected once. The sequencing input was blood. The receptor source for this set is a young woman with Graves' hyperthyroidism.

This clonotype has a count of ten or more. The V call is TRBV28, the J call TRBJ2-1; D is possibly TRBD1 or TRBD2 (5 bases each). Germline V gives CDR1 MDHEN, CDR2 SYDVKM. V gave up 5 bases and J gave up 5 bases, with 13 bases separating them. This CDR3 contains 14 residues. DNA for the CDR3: TGTGCCAGCAGTGGTGGGACCTTCAACAATGAGCAGTTCTTC. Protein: CASSGGTFNNEQFF.

The CDR3 loop is CASSQVPGLADYEQYF. Written as DNA, the CDR3 is TGCGCCAGCAGCCAAGTGCCGGGACTAGCCGATTACGAGCAGTACTTC. J is TRBJ2-7 and V is TRBV4-1, with 9 bases matching TRBD2. Per germline, CDR1 MGHRA and CDR2 YSYEKL. V lost 1 base, J lost 4 bases, and 8 bases stayed unmatched. The CDR3 is 16 residues long.

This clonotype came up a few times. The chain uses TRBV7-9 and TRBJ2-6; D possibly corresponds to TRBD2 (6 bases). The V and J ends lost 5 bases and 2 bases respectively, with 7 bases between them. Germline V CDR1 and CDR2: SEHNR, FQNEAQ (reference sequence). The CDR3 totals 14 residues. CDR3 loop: CASSTGAGANVLTF. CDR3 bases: TGTGCCAGCAGCACGGGGGCTGGGGCCAACGTCCTGACTTTC.

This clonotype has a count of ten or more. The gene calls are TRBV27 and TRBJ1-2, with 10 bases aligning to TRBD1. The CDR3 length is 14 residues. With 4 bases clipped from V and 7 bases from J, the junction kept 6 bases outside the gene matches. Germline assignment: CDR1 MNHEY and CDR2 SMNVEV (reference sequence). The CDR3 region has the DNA TGTGCCAGCAGTTCACGACAGGGGGCCCTTGGCTACACCTTC. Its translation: CASSSRQGALGYTF.

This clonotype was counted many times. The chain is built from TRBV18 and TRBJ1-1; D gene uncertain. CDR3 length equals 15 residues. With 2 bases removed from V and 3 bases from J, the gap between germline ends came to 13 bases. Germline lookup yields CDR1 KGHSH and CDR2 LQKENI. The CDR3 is CASSPAVRIDTEAFF. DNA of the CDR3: TGTGCCAGCTCACCAGCAGTCAGGATTGACACTGAAGCTTTCTTT.

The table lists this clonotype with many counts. The CDR3 spells CASSLPGLAGGPGNEQYF. CDR3 coding DNA: TGTGCCAGCAGCCTCCCAGGACTAGCGGGAGGGCCGGGTAACGAGCAGTACTTC. V usage is TRBV28 and J usage is TRBJ2-7; 15 nucleotides align to TRBD2. After removal of 6 bases from V and 5 bases from J, the junction contained 14 bases not matched to a gene. The CDR3 runs 18 residues. Per germline, CDR1 MDHEN and CDR2 SYDVKM.

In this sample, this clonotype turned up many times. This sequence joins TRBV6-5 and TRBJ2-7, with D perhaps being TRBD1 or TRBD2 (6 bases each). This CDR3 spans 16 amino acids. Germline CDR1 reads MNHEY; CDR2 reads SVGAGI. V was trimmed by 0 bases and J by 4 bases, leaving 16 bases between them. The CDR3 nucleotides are TGTGCCAGCAGTTACTCGATTGGGGGGCGCTGGTACGAGCAGTACTTC. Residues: CASSYSIGGRWYEQYF.

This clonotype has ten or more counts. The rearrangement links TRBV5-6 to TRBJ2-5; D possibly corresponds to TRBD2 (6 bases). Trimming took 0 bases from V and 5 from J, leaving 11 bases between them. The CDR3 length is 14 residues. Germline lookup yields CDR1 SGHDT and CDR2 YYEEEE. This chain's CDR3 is CASSLALAGETQYF. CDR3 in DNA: TGTGCCAGCAGCTTGGCACTAGCCGGTGAGACCCAGTACTTC.

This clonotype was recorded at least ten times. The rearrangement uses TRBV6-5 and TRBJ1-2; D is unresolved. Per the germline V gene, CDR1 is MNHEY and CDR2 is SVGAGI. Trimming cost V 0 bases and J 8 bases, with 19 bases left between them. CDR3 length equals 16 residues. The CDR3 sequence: CASSYSPSFFEAGYTF. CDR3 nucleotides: TGTGCCAGCAGTTACTCCCCGTCTTTTTTTGAAGCGGGCTACACCTTC.

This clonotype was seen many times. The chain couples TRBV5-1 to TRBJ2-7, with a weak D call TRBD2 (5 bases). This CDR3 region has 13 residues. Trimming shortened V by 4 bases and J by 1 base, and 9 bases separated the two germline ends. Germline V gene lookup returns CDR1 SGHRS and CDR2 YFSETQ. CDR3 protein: CASSGLLSYEQYF. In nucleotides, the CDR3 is TGCGCCAGCAGCGGACTCTTATCCTACGAGCAGTACTTC. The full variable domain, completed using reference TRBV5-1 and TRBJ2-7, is KAGVTQTPRYLIKTRGQQVTLSCSPISGHRSVSWYQQTPGQGLQFLFEYFSETQRNKGNFPGRFSGRQFSNSRSEMNVSTLELGDSALYLCASSGLLSYEQYFGPGTRLTVT.

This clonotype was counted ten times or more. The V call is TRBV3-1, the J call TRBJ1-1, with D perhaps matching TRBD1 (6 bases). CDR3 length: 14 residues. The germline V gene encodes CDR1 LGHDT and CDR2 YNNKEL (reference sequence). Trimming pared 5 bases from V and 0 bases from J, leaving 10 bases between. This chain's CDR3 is CASSDQGMNTEAFF. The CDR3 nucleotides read TGTGCCAGCAGCGACCAGGGGATGAACACTGAAGCTTTCTTT.

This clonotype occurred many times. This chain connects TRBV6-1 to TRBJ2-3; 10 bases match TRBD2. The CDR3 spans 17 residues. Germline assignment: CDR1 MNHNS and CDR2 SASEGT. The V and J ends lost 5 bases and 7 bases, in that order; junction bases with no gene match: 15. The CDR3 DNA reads TGTGCCAGCAGTTACAAGGCAGGAGCGGGGGGGCGAAATACGCAGTATTTT. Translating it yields CASSYKAGAGGRNTQYF.

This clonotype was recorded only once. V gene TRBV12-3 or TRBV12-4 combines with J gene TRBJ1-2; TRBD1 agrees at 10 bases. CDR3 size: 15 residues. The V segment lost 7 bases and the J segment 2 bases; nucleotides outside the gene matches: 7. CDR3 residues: CASTPDRGRNYGYTF. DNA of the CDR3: TGTGCCAGCACCCCTGACAGGGGGCGAAACTATGGCTACACCTTC.

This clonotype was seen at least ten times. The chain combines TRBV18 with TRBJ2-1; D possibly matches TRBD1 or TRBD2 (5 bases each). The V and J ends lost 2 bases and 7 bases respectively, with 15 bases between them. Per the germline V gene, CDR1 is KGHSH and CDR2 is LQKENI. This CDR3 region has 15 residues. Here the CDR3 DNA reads TGTGCCAGCTCACCAGTAGTTGCCGGGACGAATGAGCAGTTCTTC. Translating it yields CASSPVVAGTNEQFF.

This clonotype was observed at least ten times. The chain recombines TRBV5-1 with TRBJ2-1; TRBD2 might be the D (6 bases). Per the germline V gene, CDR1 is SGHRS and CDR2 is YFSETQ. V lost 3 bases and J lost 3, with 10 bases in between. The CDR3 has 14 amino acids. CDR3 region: CASSSGLYYNEQFF. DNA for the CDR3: TGCGCCAGCAGCTCGGGACTTTACTACAATGAGCAGTTCTTC.

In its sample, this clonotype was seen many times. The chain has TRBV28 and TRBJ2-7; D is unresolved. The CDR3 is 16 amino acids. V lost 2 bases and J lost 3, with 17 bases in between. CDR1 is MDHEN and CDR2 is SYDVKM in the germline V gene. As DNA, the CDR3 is TGTGCCAGCAGTTTAGTTTCCCTAGGTAACAACTACGAGCAGTACTTC. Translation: CASSLVSLGNNYEQYF.

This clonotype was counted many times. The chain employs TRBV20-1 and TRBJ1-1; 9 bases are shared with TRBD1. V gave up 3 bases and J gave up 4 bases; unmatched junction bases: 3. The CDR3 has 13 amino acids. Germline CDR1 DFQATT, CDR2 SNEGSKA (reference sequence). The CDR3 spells CSASGTGLTEAFF. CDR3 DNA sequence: TGCAGTGCTAGCGGGACAGGGCTCACTGAAGCTTTCTTT.

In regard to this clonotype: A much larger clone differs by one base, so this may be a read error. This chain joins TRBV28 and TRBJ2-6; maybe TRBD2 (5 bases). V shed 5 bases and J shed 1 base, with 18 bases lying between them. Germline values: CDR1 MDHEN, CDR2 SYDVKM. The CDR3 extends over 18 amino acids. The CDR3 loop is CASSAQEGFESGANVLTF. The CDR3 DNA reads TGTGCCAGCAGTGCTCAAGAGGGATTTGAGTCTGGGGCCAACGTCCTGACTTTC.

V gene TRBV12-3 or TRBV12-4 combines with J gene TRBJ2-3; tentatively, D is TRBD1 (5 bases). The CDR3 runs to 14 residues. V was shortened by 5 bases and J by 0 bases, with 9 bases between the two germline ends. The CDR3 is CASSVRESTDTQYF. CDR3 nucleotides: TGTGCCAGCAGTGTCAGGGAAAGCACAGATACGCAGTATTTT.

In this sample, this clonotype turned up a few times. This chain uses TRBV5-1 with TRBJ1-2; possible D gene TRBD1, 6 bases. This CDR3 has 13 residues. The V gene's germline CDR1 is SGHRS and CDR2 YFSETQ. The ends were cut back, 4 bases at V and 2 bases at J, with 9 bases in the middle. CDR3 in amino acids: CASSEGQNYGYTF. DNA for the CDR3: TGCGCCAGCAGCGAGGGACAAAACTATGGCTACACCTTC.

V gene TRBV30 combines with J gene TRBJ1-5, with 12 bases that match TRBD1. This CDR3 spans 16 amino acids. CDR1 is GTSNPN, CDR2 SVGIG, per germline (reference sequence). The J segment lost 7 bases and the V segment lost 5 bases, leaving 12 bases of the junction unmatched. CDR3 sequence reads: CAWGTGTGGLKQPQHF. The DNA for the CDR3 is TGTGCCTGGGGGACCGGGACAGGGGGCTTAAAACAGCCCCAGCATTTT.

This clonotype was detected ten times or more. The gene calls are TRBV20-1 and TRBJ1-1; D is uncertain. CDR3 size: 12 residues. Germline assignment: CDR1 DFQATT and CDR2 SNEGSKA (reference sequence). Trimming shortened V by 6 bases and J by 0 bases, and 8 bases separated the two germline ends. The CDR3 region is CSARPLNTEAFF. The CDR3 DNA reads TGCAGTGCGAGACCCTTGAACACTGAAGCTTTCTTT.

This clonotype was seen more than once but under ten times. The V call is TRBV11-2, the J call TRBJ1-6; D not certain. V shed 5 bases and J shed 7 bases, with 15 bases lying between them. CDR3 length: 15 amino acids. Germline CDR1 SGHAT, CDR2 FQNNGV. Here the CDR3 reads CASSRWSPNNSPLHF. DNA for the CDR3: TGTGCCAGCAGCAGATGGTCTCCCAACAATTCACCCCTCCACTTT.

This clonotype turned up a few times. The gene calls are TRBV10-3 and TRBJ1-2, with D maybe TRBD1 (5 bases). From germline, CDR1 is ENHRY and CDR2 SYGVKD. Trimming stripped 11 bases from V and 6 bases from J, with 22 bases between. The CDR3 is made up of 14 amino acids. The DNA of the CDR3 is TGTGCCCTGGGGATGAGGGGCGCGTCGGATGGCTACACCTTC. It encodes CALGMRGASDGYTF.

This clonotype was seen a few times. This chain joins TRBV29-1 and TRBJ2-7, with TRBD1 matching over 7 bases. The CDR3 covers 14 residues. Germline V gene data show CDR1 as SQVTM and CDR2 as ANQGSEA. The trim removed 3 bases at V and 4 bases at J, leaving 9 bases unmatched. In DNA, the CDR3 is TGCAGCGTTGAGGTCGGCAGGGGGTTATACGAGCAGTACTTC. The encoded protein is CSVEVGRGLYEQYF.

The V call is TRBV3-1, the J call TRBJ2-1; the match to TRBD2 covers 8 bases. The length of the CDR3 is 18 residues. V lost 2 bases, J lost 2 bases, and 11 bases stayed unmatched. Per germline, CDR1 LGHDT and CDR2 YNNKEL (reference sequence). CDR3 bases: TGTGCCAGCAGCCAACTTCCTAGGCCGGGACTAGCCTACAATGAGCAGTTCTTC. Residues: CASSQLPRPGLAYNEQFF.

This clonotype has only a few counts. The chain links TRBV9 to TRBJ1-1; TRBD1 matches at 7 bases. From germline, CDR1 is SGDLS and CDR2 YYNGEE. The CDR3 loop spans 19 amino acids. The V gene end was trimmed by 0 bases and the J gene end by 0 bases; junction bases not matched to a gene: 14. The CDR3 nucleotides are TGTGCCAGCAGCGTAGCATCCGACAGGGCAACTTACATGAACACTGAAGCTTTCTTT. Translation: CASSVASDRATYMNTEAFF.

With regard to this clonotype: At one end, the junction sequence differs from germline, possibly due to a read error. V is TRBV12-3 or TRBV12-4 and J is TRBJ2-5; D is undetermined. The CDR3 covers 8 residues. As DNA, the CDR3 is TGTGCCAGCACTTCCCTGCACTTC. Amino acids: CASTSLHF.

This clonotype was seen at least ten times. The CDR3 region is CASSFPGRETQYF. Written as DNA, the CDR3 is TGTGCCAGCAGCTTTCCGGGGAGGGAGACCCAGTACTTC. The chain has TRBV5-6 and TRBJ2-5; possible D gene TRBD2, 6 bases. This CDR3 region has 13 residues. The V end lost 2 bases, the J end lost 5 bases, and 10 bases lay between the germline ends. The germline V gene encodes CDR1 SGHDT and CDR2 YYEEEE.

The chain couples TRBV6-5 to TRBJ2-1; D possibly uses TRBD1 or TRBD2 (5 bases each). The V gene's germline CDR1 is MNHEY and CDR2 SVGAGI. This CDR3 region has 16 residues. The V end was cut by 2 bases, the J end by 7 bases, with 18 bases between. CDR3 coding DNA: TGTGCCAGCAGTTACCCTGCCTTCGGGAAGGGGAATGAGCAGTTCTTC. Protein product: CASSYPAFGKGNEQFF.

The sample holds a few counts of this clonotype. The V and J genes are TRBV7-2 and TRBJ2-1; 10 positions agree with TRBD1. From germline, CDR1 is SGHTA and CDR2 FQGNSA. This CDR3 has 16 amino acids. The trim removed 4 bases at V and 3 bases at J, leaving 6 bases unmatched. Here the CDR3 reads CASSWKDRGFYNEQFF. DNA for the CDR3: TGTGCCAGCAGCTGGAAGGACAGGGGGTTCTACAATGAGCAGTTCTTC.

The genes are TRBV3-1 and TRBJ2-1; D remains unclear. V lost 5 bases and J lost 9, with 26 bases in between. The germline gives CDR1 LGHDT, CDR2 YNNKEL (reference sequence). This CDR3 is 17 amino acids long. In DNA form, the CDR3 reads TGTGCCAGCAGCTCAAGTACCACGGGTCTAAACAAGGGTGAGCAGTTCTTC. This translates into CASSSSTTGLNKGEQFF.